These 15 T cell receptor beta chains came from one sample sequenced in a study of human T cells and chemical hapten exposure. The time point was: patch test 1, 2 weeks after DPC sensitization. Treatment denoted: therapeutic diphenylcyclopropenone sensitization with weekly scalp DPC. TCRdb used MiXCR to reprocess the RACE reads, holding one entry per CDR3 protein. The table shows around 340,000 distinct CDR3 sequences, with approximately 6.9% occurring only once. The specimen comprised whole blood, sampled in connection with sensitization to the hapten diphenylcyclopropenone (DPC). The receptors shown here come from a woman younger than 35 with alopecia areata. Some clones in this sample may be carry-over from other donors' samples.

The table lists this clonotype with a few counts. J is TRBJ1-4 and V is TRBV6-2 or TRBV6-3; a weak D match, TRBD1 (6 bases). Germline values: CDR1 MNHEY, CDR2 SVGEGT. V was clipped by 2 bases and J by 5 bases, with 21 bases between them. The CDR3 runs to 18 residues. CDR3 nucleotides: TGTGCCAGCAGTTACCCATACCCGGGACATCAACGGAATGAAAAACTGTTTTTT. Its protein is CASSYPYPGHQRNEKLFF.

V and J are TRBV5-5 and TRBJ2-7, with 9 bases matching TRBD1. This CDR3 is built from 15 residues. CDR1 is SGHKS and CDR2 is YYEKEE in the germline V gene (reference sequence). The V gene end was trimmed by 4 bases and the J gene end by 5 bases; junction bases not matched to a gene: 10. In DNA form, the CDR3 reads TGTGCCAGCAGCCTAACTGGGGGACAGGGAAACGAGCAGTACTTC. Its translation is CASSLTGGQGNEQYF.

The rearrangement links TRBV18 to TRBJ1-5; D is uncertain. Trimming shortened V by 0 bases and J by 3 bases, and 9 bases separated the two germline ends. The CDR3 runs to 15 residues. Looked up from germline, CDR1 is KGHSH and CDR2 is LQKENI. CDR3 region: CASSPPGGFNQPQHF. The CDR3 DNA reads TGTGCCAGCTCACCACCGGGAGGTTTCAATCAGCCCCAGCATTTT.

The gene calls are TRBV12-3 or TRBV12-4 and TRBJ2-2; D possibly corresponds to TRBD1 (6 bases). V gave up 7 bases and J gave up 0 bases, with 15 bases separating them. This CDR3 is 16 amino acids long. The chain's CDR3 is CASTLTGFTNTGELFF. As DNA, the CDR3 is TGTGCCAGCACCTTAACAGGGTTCACGAACACCGGGGAGCTGTTTTTT.

This clonotype was counted many times. The chain is built from TRBV2 and TRBJ2-5; D is unclear. Germline V CDR1 and CDR2: SNHLY, FYNNEI. Trimming stripped 2 bases from V and 2 bases from J, with 3 bases between. The CDR3 is 12 residues long. CDR3 coding DNA: TGTGCCAGCAGTGAAATTCAAGAGACCCAGTACTTC. This translates into CASSEIQETQYF.

This clonotype has only a few counts. This chain connects TRBV6-6 to TRBJ2-7; a weak D match, TRBD2 (7 bases). The CDR3 is made up of 12 amino acids. The ends were cut back, 10 bases at V and 3 bases at J, with 13 bases in the middle. The V gene's germline CDR1 is MNHNY and CDR2 SVGAGI (reference sequence). CDR3 residues: CAIQGGIYEQYF. For the CDR3, the DNA is TGTGCCATACAGGGAGGGATCTACGAGCAGTACTTC.

The chain combines TRBV20-1 with TRBJ2-3; D uncertain. Per the germline V gene, CDR1 is DFQATT and CDR2 is SNEGSKA (reference sequence). The germline V and J ends were trimmed by 0 bases and 2 bases, with 6 bases remaining between them. The length of the CDR3 is 13 residues. CDR3 amino acids: CSARETLTDTQYF. The CDR3 nucleotides read TGCAGTGCTAGAGAGACCCTCACAGATACGCAGTATTTT.

This clonotype was seen ten or more times. The chain recombines TRBV6-5 with TRBJ2-6; D remains ambiguous. Germline V gene sequence: CDR1 MNHEY, CDR2 SVGAGI. Trimming took 6 bases from V and 0 from J, leaving 9 bases between them. The CDR3 is 15 amino acids. CDR3 sequence (DNA): TGTGCCAGCAGAGCACGGAACTCTGGGGCCAACGTCCTGACTTTC. Amino acid sequence: CASRARNSGANVLTF.

The rearrangement joins TRBV27 to TRBJ2-5, with D hard to call. The CDR3 consists of 11 residues. Trimming took 6 bases from V and 8 from J, leaving 10 bases between them. Germline lookup yields CDR1 MNHEY and CDR2 SMNVEV (reference sequence). The DNA for the CDR3 is TGTGCCAGCAGCGATAAGAGAACCCAGTACTTC. This encodes CASSDKRTQYF.

This clonotype was counted between two and nine times. The rearrangement joins TRBV6-5 to TRBJ1-5; D remains ambiguous. The germline V gene has CDR1 MNHEY and CDR2 SVGAGI. V was pared by 0 bases and J by 5 bases, with 11 bases between. The CDR3 has 15 residues. The CDR3, as DNA: TGTGCCAGCAGTTACTCGGGAAGGATTGATCAGCCCCAGCATTTT. It is translated as CASSYSGRIDQPQHF.

The table lists this clonotype with many counts. This chain uses TRBV28 with TRBJ2-3; TRBD1 is a possible D gene (5 bases). The V gene lost 2 bases and the J gene lost 4 bases, with 13 bases spanning the gap. In germline, CDR1 is MDHEN, CDR2 SYDVKM. The CDR3 has 15 residues. The CDR3 region has the DNA TGTGCCAGCAGTTTACCTGACCTAGGGGCAGATACGCAGTATTTT. It specifies CASSLPDLGADTQYF. Together with reference TRBV28 and TRBJ2-3, the CDR3 gives the full variable domain: DVKVTQSSRYLVKRTGEKVFLECVQDMDHENMFWYRQDPGLGLRLIYFSYDVKMKEKGDIPEGYSVSREKKERFSLILESASTNQTSMYLCASSLPDLGADTQYFGPGTRLTVL.

A word on this clonotype: The junction and the germline gene differ at one end; a read error may be behind it. The chain combines TRBV2 with TRBJ1-2; possible D gene TRBD1, 6 bases. The germline V gene encodes CDR1 SNHLY and CDR2 FYNNEI. This CDR3 has 12 amino acids. The CDR3 nucleotides are TGTGCCGGCAGGACAGCCAACTATGGCTACACCTTC. Translating gives CAGRTANYGYTF.

As concerns this clonotype: Just one base apart from a much larger clone, this may be a read error. The chain carries TRBV28 and TRBJ1-5, with D unresolved. CDR1 MDHEN and CDR2 SYDVKM come from the germline V gene. The CDR3 contains 13 residues. V gave up 10 bases and J gave up 9 bases, with 19 bases separating them. The CDR3: CATCNYPAGPQHF. For the CDR3, the DNA is TGTGCCACTTGCAATTACCCCGCGGGGCCCCAGCATTTT.

This clonotype came up a few times. This rearrangement joins TRBV4-3 to TRBJ1-1; maybe TRBD1 (5 bases). CDR1 is LGHNA, CDR2 YSLEER, per germline. V gave up 0 bases and J gave up 12 bases, with 17 bases separating them. The CDR3 is made up of 14 amino acids. CDR3 nucleotides: TGCGCCAGCAGCCAAGATCACGCAGGGAGTAAAACTTTCTTT. The encoded protein is CASSQDHAGSKTFF.

This clonotype appeared many times. The chain uses TRBV5-1 and TRBJ1-1; no clear D. V dropped 0 bases and J dropped 1 base, with 10 bases sitting between them. The germline CDR1 and CDR2 sequences are SGHRS and YFSETQ. The CDR3 has 15 residues. In nucleotides, the CDR3 is TGCGCCAGCAGCTTGGTGTCTTCAGAGAACACTGAAGCTTTCTTT. Protein sequence: CASSLVSSENTEAFF.